This T cell receptor (beta chain) was sequenced in a study of vaccination effects on CD4 cells after COVID-19 (dated by TCRdb to between 2021 and 2022). Looking at the study overall: The ViraFEST assay stimulated PBMC with viral peptide pools and then used TCR sequencing to identify antigen-specific CD4+ T cell clonotypes by expansion. Each participant received two doses of an mRNA SARS-CoV-2 vaccine, either BNT162b2 or mRNA-1273. Roughly 1.9 million PBMC per well were cultured with about 9.6 ug/ml peptides in IMDM containing roughly 5% human AB serum, roughly 9.5 IU/ml IL-2 and gentamicin. The study compared SARS-CoV-2 spike-specific CD4+ TCR repertoires before and after mRNA vaccination in COVID-19 convalescent patients and infection-naive vaccine recipients. The full study included some 10 COVID-19 convalescent patients and a few SARS-CoV-2-naive healthy vaccine recipients. Cultures from other donors in the study were sequenced using the Oncomine TCR Beta short-read assay on an Illumina iSeq 100.

The receptor library was made with the immunoSEQ multiplex PCR assay. DNA from the CD4+ T cells that had been cultured and isolated underwent TCR beta CDR3 sequencing. As for the authors' bioinformatics: Non-productive TCR sequences were discarded, and reads were trimmed to the CDR3 region, with only CDR3s of 7 or more amino acids retained. The MANAFEST web app was used to identify antigen-specific clonotypes by comparing expansion in peptide wells with expansion in reference cultures. Positive clones required FDR<0.05 expansion versus reference and all other wells, odds ratio above 5, and frequency above 0.1% in two replicate wells. A clonotype was defined as cross-reactive if the clonotype was significantly expanded both in SARS-CoV-2 spike wells and in at least one common cold coronavirus spike condition. Levenshtein distance calculated with the stringdist R package was used to assess CDR3 similarity, and unrooted trees were constructed with ape in R 3.6.1. TCRdb retrieved this table from immuneACCESS and kept in-frame rearrangements only. Not all clones are present; in checked studies, unresolved V genes account for under half, and no reason is known for the remainder. The DNA gave D and trimming, while V, J and clone size come from that table. The table for this sample lists about 70,000 clones; 77% of them were counted only once. The top ten clones comprise around 2% of the sample.

The full study reports these points: Limitations of the study were the small number of convalescent patients and the absence of early post-infection timepoints. Both infection-induced and vaccine-induced clones contracted markedly at late post-vaccination timepoints, which is consistent with waning T cell responses. Among healthy vaccine recipients, nearly all vaccine-induced clones were SARS-CoV-2 mono-reactive, and just 1 of 255 was cross-reactive with common cold coronaviruses.

Trimming costs V 4 bases and J 5 bases, and their ends lie 14 bases apart. From the cysteine up to the phenylalanine, the CDR3 has a length of 14 residues. The DNA shown is the 42-base CDR3, in frame from base 1. The germline V gene yields SGHTA for CDR1 and FQGNSA for CDR2. A word on this clone: Its specific antigen is unknown. Base qualities are not provided; no much larger clone lies one nucleotide away.

After about 10 days of culture, CD4+ T cells were isolated with the EasySep CD4+ T cell isolation kit. Healthy vaccine recipients had no prior SARS-CoV-2 infection, confirmed by negative nucleocapsid antibodies before and after vaccination. Half of the culture medium was replaced with fresh IL-2-containing medium on days 3 and 7. Unless noted otherwise, every peptide stimulation condition was cultured in triplicate wells. Using Ficoll-Paque Plus gradient centrifugation, PBMC were separated from whole blood and then either used fresh or cryopreserved at -140C. Genomic DNA was extracted from cultured CD4+ T cells with the QIAamp micro DNA kit.

The sample was CD4+ T cells from PBMCs cultured without peptide, taken before COVID-19 vaccination. Rearrangement joined TRBV7-2 to TRBJ2-5; TRBD2 might be the D gene, on 5 matching bases. The source is a human donor who received a COVID-19 vaccine. The CDR3 has the sequence CASSSPSGKETQYF. The bases read TGTGCCAGCAGCTCGCCCTCGGGAAAGGAGACCCAGTACTTC.